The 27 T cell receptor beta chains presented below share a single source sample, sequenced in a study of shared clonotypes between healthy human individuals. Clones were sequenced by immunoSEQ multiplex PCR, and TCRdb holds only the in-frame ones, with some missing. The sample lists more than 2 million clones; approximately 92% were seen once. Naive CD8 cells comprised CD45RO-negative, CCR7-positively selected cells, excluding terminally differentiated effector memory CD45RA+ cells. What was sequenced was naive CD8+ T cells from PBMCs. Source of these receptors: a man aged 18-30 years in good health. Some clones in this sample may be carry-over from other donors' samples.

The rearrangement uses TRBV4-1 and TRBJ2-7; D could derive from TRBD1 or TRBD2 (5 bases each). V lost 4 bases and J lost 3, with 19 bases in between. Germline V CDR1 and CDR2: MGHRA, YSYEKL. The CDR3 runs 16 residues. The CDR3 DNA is TGCGCCAGCAGCCCTACCCCCCCAGGGACGGGCTACGAGCAGTACTTC. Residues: CASSPTPPGTGYEQYF.

As DNA, the CDR3 is TGCGCCAGCAGCCAAGATCTTTCAGGAGAGGGCAATTCACCCCTCCACTTT. Translation: CASSQDLSGEGNSPLHF. The genes are TRBV4-1 and TRBJ1-6; D call uncertain. The germline V and J ends were trimmed by 0 bases and 7 bases, with 16 bases remaining between them. Germline CDR1 and CDR2: MGHRA and YSYEKL. CDR3 size: 17 residues.

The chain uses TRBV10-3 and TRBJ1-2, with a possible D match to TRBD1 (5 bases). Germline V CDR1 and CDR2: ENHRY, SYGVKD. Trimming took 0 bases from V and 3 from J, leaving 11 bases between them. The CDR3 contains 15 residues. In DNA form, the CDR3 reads TGTGCCATCAGTGAGTCAAAGGGGTCCCACTATGGCTACACCTTC. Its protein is CAISESKGSHYGYTF.

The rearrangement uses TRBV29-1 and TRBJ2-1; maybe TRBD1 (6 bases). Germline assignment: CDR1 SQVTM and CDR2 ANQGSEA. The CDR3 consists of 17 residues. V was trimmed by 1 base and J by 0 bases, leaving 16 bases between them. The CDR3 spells CSVEAATRQDSYNEQFF. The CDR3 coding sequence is TGCAGCGTTGAAGCCGCAACCCGACAGGACTCCTACAATGAGCAGTTCTTC.

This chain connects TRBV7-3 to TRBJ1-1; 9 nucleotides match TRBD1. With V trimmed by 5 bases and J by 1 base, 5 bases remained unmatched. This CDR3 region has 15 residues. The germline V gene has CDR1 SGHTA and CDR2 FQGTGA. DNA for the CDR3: TGTGCCAGCAGCCAGACAGGGGGAGGGAACACTGAAGCTTTCTTT. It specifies CASSQTGGGNTEAFF.

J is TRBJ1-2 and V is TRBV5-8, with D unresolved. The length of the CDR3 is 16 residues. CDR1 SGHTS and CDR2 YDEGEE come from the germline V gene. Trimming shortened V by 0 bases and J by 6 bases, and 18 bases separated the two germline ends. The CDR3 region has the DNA TGTGCCAGCAGCTTGGGGACGGCTCTCAGCGGCCATGGCTACACCTTC. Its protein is CASSLGTALSGHGYTF.

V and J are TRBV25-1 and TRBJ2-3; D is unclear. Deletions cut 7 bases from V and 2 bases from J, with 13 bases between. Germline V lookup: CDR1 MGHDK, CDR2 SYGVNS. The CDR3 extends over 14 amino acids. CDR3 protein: CASTGRKITDTQYF. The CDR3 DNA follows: TGTGCCAGCACGGGTCGGAAGATCACAGATACGCAGTATTTT.

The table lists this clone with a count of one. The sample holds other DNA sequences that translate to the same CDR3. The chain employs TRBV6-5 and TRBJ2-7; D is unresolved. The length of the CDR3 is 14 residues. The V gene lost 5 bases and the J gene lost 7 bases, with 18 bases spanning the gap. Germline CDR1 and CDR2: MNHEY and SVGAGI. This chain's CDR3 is CASSPSDGHREQYF. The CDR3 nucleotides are TGTGCCAGCAGTCCTAGTGACGGGCACCGGGAGCAGTACTTC.

Here the CDR3 reads CASSSGRGSGLLYNEQFF. The CDR3 DNA reads as TGTGCCAGCAGCTCCGGTAGGGGTAGCGGCCTTCTCTACAATGAGCAGTTCTTC. This chain uses TRBV28 with TRBJ2-1, with D maybe TRBD2 (6 bases). The CDR3 totals 18 residues. V lost 6 bases and J lost 3, with 24 bases in between. Germline-derived CDR1 and CDR2 are MDHEN and SYDVKM.

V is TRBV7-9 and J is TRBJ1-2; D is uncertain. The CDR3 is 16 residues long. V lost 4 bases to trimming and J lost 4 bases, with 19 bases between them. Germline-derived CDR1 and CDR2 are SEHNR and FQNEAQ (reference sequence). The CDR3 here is CASSSSLLGSTYGYTF. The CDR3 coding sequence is TGTGCCAGCAGCTCTTCACTCCTTGGAAGTACCTATGGCTACACCTTC.

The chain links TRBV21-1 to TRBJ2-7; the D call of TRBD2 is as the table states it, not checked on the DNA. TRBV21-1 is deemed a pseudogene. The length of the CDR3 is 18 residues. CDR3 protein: CASSNCPVGGVKVGEQYF. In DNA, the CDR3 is TGTGCCAGCAGCAATTGCCCCGTGGGGGGGGTAAAGGTAGGCGAGCAGTACTTC.

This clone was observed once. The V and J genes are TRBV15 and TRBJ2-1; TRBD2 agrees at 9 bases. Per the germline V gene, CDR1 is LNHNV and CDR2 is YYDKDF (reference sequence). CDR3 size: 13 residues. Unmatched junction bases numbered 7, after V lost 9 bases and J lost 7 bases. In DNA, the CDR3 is TGTGCCACAAGCGGGAGGACCAATAATGAGCAGTTCTTC. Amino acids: CATSGRTNNEQFF. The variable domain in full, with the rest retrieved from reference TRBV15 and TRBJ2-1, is DAMVIQNPRYQVTQFGKPVTLSCSQTLNHNVMYWYQQKSSQAPKLLFHYYDKDFNNEADTPDNFQSRRPNTSFCFLDIRSPGLGDTAMYLCATSGRTNNEQFFGPGTRLTVL.

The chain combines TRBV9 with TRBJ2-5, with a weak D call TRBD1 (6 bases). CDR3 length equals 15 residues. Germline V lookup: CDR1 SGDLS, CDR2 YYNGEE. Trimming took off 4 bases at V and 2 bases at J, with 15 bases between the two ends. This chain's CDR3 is CASSPVGTRQETQYF. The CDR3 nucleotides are TGTGCCAGCAGCCCAGTAGGGACAAGGCAAGAGACCCAGTACTTC.

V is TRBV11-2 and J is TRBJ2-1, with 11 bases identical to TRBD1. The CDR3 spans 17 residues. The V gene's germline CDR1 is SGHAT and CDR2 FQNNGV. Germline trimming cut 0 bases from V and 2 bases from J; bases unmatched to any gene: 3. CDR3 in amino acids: CASSLEWGQGAYNEQFF. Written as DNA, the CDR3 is TGTGCCAGCAGCTTAGAATGGGGACAGGGGGCCTACAATGAGCAGTTCTTC.

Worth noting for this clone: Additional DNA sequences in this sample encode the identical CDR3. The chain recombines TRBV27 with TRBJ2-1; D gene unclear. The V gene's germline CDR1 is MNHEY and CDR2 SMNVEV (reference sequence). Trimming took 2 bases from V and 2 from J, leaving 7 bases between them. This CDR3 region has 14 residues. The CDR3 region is CASSLGGTYNEQFF. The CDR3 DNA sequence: TGTGCCAGCAGTTTAGGCGGAACCTACAATGAGCAGTTCTTC.

The CDR3, as DNA: TGTGCCAGCTCCCCTGACGGGAACACCGGGGAGCTGTTTTTT. Its translation: CASSPDGNTGELFF. This rearrangement joins TRBV18 to TRBJ2-2; no clear D gene. This CDR3 contains 14 residues. V lost 6 bases to trimming and J lost 1 base, with 9 bases between them. CDR1 is KGHSH, CDR2 LQKENI, per germline.

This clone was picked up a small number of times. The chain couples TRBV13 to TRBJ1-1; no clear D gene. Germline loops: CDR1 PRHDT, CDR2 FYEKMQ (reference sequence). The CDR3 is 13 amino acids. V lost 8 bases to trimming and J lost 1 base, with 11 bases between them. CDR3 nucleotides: TGTGCCAGCCGCGCCTGGGGGAACACTGAAGCTTTCTTT. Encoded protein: CASRAWGNTEAFF.

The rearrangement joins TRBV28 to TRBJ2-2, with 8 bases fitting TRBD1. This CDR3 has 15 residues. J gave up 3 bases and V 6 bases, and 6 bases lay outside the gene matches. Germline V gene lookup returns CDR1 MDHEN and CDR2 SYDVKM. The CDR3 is CASRSGTGYTGELFF. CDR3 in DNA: TGTGCCAGCAGGTCCGGGACAGGCTACACCGGGGAGCTGTTTTTT.

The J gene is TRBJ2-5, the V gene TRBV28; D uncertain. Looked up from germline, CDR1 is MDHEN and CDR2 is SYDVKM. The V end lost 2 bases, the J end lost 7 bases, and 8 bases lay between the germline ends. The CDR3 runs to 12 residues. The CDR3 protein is CASSLRPGTQYF. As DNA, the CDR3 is TGTGCCAGCAGTTTACGACCGGGGACCCAGTACTTC.

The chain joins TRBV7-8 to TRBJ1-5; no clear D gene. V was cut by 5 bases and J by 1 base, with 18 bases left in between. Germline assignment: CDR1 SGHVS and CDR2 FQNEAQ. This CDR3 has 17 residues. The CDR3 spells CASSLLVPFGSNQPQHF. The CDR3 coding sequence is TGTGCCAGCAGCCTTTTGGTTCCGTTCGGGAGCAATCAGCCCCAGCATTTT.

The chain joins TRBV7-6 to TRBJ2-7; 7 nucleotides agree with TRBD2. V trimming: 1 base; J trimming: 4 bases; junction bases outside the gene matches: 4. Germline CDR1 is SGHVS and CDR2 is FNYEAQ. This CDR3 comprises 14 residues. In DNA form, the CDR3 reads TGTGCCAGCAGCTTAGGTTTTAGCGGGTACGAGCAGTACTTC. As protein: CASSLGFSGYEQYF. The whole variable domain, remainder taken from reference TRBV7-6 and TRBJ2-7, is GAGVSQSPRYKVTKRGQDVALRCDPISGHVSLYWYRQALGQGPEFLTYFNYEAQQDKSGLPNDRFSAERPEGSISTLTIQRTEQRDSAMYRCASSLGFSGYEQYFGPGTRLTVT.

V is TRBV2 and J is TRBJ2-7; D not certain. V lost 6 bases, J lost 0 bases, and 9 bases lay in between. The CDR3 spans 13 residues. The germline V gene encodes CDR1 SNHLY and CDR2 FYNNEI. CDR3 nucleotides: TGTGCCAGCAGCGGAACAATCTCCTACGAGCAGTACTTC. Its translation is CASSGTISYEQYF. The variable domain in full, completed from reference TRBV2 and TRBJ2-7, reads EPEVTQTPSHQVTQMGQEVILRCVPISNHLYFYWYRQILGQKVEFLVSFYNNEISEKSEIFDDQFSVERPDGSNFTLKIRSTKLEDSAMYFCASSGTISYEQYFGPGTRLTVT.

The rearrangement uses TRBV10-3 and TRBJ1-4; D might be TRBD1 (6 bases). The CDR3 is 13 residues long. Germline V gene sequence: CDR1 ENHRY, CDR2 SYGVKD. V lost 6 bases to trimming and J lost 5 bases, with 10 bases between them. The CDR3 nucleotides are TGTGCCATCAGGGGCGACAGGAATGAAAAACTGTTTTTT. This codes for CAIRGDRNEKLFF.

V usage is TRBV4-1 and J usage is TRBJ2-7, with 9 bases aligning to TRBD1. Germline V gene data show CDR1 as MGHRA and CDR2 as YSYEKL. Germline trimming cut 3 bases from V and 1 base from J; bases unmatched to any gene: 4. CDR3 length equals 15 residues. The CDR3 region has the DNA TGCGCCAGCAGCCACCCGGGGACAGGGTCCTACGAGCAGTACTTC. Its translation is CASSHPGTGSYEQYF.

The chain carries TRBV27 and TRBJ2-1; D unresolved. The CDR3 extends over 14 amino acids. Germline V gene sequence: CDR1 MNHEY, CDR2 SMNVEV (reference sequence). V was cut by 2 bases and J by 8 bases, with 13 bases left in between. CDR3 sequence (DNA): TGTGCCAGCAGTTTAAATTATATGAGCGATGAGCAGTTCTTC. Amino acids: CASSLNYMSDEQFF.

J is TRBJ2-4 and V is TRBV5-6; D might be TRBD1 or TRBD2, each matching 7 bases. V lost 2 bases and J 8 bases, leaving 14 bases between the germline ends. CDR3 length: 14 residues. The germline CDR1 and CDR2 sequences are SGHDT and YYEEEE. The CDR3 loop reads CASSFLTGRDIQYF. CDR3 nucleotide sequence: TGTGCCAGCAGCTTTTTGACAGGGAGGGACATTCAGTACTTC.

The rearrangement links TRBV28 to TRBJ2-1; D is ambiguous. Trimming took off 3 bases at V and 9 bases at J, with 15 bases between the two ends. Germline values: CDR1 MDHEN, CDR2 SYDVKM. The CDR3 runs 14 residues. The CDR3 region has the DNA TGTGCCAGCAGTTTTCACGGCACCCTCGGTGAGCAGTTCTTC. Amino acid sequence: CASSFHGTLGEQFF.